The TCR beta chain under discussion was sequenced for a study of T cell repertoires in cytomegalovirus infection. Overall study context: Recently identified HLA-C-restricted and well-studied HLA-B-restricted CMV epitopes were used. Matching HLA type, along with CMV infection, was indicated by public TCR beta signatures. Study findings and constraints: Totalled public TCR beta family frequency picked out people who carried CMV plus the relevant HLA. HLA-C-restricted, CMV-specific TCR beta clonotypes were dominant ex vivo.

TCRdb redid the calling of the reads with MiXCR, one entry per CDR3 protein. The sample yields 700,000 to 850,000 distinct CDR3 sequences, around a third seen once. This clonotype was counted between two and nine times. What it binds is unknown. The germline V gene encodes CDR1 SEHNR and CDR2 FQNEAQ (reference sequence). Trimming cost V 3 bases and J 5 bases; bases outside gene matches: 5. The CDR3 runs 14 residues. The starting material was cultured CD8+ T cells from PBMCs, obtained from culture after CMV antigen stimulation. This TCR was recovered from a human donor in good health (CMV status not recorded). Some clones in this sample may be carry-over from other donors' samples. This chain links TRBV7-9 with TRBJ2-5; 8 bases fit TRBD1. The CDR3 DNA reads TGTGCCAGCAGCTTTCCAGGGGGCGCGGAGACCCAGTACTTC. Translating it yields CASSFPGGAETQYF.